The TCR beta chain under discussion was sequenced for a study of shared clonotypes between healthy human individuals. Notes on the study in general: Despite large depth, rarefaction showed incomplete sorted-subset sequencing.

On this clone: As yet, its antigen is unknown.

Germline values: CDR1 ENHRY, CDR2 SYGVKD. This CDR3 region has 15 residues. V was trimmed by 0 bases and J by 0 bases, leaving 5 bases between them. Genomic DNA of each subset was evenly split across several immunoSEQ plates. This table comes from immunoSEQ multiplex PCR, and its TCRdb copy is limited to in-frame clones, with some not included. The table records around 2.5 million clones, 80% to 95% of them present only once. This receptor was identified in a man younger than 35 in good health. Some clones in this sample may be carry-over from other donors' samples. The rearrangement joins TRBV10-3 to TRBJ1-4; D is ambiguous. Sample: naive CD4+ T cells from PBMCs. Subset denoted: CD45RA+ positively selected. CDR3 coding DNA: TGTGCCATCAGTGAGTCAACTGCAACTAATGAAAAACTGTTTTTT. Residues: CAISESTATNEKLFF.